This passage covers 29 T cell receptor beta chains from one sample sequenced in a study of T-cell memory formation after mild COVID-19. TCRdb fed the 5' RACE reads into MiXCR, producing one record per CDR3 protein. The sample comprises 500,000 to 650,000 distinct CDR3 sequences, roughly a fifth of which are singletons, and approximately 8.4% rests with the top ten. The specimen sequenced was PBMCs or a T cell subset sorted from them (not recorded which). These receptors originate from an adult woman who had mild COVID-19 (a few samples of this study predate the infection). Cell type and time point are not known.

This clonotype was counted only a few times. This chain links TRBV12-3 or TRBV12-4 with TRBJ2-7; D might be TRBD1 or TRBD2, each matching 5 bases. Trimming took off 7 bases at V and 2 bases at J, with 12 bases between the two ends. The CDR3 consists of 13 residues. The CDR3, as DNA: TGTGCCAGCAAGTCCGGGACCGCCTACGAGCAGTACTTC. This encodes CASKSGTAYEQYF.

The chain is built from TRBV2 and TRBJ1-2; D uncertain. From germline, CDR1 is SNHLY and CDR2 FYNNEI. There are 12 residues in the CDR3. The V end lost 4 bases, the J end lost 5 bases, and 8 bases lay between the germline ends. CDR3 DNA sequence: TGTGCCAGCAGTGGGGCAGCTTATGGCTACACCTTC. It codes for CASSGAAYGYTF.

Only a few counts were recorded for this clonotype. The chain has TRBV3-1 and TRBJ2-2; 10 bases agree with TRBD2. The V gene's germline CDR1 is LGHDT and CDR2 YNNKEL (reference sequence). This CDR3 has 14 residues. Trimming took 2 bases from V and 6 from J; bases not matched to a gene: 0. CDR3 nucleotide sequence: TGTGCCAGCAGCCAACTAGCGGGGGCCGGGGAGCTGTTTTTT. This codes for CASSQLAGAGELFF.

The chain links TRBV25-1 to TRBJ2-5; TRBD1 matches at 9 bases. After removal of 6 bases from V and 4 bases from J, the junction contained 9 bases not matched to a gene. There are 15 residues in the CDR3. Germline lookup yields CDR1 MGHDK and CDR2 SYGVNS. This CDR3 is CASSLTGGEGETQYF. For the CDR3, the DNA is TGTGCCAGCAGCCTTACAGGGGGCGAGGGAGAGACCCAGTACTTC.

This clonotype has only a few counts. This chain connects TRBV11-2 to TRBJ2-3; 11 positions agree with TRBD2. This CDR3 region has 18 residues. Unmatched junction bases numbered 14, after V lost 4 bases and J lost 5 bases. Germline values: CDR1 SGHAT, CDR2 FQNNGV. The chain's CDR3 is CASSSAKLAGVFGDTQYF. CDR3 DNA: TGTGCCAGCAGCTCGGCGAAACTAGCGGGGGTTTTTGGAGATACGCAGTATTTT.

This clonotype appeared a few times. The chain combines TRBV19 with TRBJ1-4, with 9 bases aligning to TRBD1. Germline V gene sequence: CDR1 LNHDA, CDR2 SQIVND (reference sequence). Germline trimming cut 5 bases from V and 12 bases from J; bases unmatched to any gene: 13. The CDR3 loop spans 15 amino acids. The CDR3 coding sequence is TGTGCCAGTAGTTACGGACAGGGGACGGGACAAGAACTGTTTTTT. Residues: CASSYGQGTGQELFF.

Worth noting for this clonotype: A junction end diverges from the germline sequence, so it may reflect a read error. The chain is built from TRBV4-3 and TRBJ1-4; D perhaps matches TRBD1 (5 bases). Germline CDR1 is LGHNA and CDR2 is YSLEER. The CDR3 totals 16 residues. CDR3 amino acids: CASSQDKRGFTETLFF. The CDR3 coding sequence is TGCGCCAGCAGCCAGGATAAGCGGGGGTTTACTGAAACACTGTTTTTT.

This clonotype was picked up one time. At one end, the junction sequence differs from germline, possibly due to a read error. DNA of the CDR3: TGTGCTAGCAGCCAAAATTTAAACCGGGACGGAAAGCAGTTCTTC. Its protein product is CASSQNLNRDGKQFF. The genes are TRBV7-7 and TRBJ2-1; D possibly matches TRBD1 or TRBD2 (5 bases each). Per germline, CDR1 SSHAT and CDR2 FNYEAQ (reference sequence). CDR3 length equals 15 residues.

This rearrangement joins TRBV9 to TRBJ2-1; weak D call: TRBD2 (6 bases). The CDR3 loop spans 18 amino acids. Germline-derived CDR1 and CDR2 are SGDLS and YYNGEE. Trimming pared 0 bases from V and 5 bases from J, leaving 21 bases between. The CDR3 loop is CASSVEEGVATFDNEQFF. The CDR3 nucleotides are TGTGCCAGCAGCGTAGAGGAGGGAGTAGCGACCTTTGACAATGAGCAGTTCTTC.

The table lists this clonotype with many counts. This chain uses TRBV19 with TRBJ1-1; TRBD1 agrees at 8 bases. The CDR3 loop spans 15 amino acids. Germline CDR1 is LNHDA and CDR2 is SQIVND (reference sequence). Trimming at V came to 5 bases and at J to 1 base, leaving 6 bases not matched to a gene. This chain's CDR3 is CASSVRDRSNTEAFF. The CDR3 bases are TGTGCCAGTAGTGTACGGGACAGGTCGAACACTGAAGCTTTCTTT.

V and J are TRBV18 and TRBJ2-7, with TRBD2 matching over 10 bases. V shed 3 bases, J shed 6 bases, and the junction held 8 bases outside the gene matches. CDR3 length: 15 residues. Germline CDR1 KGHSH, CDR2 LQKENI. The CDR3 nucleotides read TGTGCCAGCTCACCTCAGCGGGAGGGCGAAGGCGAGCAGTACTTC. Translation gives CASSPQREGEGEQYF.

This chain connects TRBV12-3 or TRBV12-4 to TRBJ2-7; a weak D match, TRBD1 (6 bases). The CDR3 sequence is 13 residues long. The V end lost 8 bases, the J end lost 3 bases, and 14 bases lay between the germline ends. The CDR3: CASGPGAIYEQYF. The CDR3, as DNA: TGTGCCAGCGGTCCAGGGGCGATCTACGAGCAGTACTTC.

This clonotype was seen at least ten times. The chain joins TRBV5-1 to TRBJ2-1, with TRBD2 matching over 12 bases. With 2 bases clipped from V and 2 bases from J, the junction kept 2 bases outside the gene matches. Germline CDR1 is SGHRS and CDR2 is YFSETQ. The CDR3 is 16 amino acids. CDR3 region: CASSFGTSGPYNEQFF. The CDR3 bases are TGCGCCAGCAGCTTCGGGACTAGCGGGCCCTACAATGAGCAGTTCTTC.

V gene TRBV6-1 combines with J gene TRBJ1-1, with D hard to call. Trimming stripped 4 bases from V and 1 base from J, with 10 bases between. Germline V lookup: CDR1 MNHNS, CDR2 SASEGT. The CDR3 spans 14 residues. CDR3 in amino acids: CASSGIHTNTEAFF. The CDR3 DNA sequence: TGTGCCAGCAGTGGAATACATACGAACACTGAAGCTTTCTTT.

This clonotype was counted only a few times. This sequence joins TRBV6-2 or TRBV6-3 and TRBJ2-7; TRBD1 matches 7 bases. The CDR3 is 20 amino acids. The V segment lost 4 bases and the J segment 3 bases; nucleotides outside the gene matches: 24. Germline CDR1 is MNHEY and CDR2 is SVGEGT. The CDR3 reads CASSLAVLHPFRTGFYEQYF. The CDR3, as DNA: TGTGCCAGCAGTTTGGCCGTCTTACACCCGTTCCGGACAGGATTCTACGAGCAGTACTTC.

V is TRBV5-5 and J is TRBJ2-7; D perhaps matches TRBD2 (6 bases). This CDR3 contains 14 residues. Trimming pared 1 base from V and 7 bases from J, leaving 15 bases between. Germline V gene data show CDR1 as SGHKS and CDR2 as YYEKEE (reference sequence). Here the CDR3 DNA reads TGTGCCAGCAGCTTGACCCCGCCGGGGAGGGAGCAGTACTTC. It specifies CASSLTPPGREQYF.

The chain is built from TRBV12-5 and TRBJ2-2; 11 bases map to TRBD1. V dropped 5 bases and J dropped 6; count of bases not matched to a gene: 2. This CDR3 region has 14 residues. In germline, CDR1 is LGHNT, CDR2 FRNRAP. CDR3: CASGPGQGAGELFF. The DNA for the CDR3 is TGTGCTAGTGGTCCGGGACAGGGGGCCGGGGAGCTGTTTTTT.

CDR3 bases: TGTGCCAGCAGCGGGGGGGCCCCTTATGGCTACACCTTC. It specifies CASSGGAPYGYTF. The chain uses TRBV6-2 or TRBV6-3 and TRBJ1-2, with D possibly being TRBD1 (6 bases). Germline V lookup: CDR1 MNHEY, CDR2 SVGEGT. Trimming pared 6 bases from V and 5 bases from J, leaving 13 bases between. The CDR3 contains 13 residues.

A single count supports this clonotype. Here the CDR3 DNA reads TGTGCCAGCAGTTACCAGGGTCGGAACACTGAGCAGTTCTTC. Translated: CASSYQGRNTEQFF. This chain joins TRBV6-5 and TRBJ2-1, with a tentative D call TRBD1 (5 bases). The CDR3 covers 14 residues. Germline CDR1 and CDR2: MNHEY and SVGAGI. Trimming removed 2 bases from V and 9 bases from J, with 14 bases in between.

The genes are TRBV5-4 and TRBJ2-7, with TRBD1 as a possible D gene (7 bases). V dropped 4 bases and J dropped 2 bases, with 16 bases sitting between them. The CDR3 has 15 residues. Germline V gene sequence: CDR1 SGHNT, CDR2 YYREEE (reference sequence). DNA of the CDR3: TGTGCCAGCAGCGCTAGACAGGGAGGAACCTACGAGCAGTACTTC. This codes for CASSARQGGTYEQYF.

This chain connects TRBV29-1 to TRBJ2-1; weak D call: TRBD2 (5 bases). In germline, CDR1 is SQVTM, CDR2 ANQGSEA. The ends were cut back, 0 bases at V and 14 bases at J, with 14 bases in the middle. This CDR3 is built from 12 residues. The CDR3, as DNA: TGCAGCGTTGAAGAGGTCCTAGCCATAGAGTTCTTC. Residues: CSVEEVLAIEFF.

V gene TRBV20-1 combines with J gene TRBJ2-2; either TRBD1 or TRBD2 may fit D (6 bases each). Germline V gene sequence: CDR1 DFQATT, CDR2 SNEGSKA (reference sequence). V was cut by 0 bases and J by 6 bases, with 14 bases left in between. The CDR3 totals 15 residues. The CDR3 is CSARDPGARAGELFF. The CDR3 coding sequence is TGCAGTGCTAGAGATCCGGGGGCCAGGGCCGGGGAGCTGTTTTTT.

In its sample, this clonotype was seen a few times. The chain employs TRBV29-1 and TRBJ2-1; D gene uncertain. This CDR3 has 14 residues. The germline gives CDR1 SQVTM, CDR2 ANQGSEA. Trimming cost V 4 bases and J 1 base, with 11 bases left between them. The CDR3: CSVGPANSYNEQFF. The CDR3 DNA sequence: TGCAGCGTTGGTCCTGCGAATTCCTACAATGAGCAGTTCTTC.

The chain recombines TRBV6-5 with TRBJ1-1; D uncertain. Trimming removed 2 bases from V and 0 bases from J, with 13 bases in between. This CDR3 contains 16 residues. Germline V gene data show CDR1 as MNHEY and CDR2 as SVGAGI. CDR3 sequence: CASSYGPGSLNTEAFF. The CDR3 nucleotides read TGTGCCAGCAGTTACGGGCCGGGATCACTGAACACTGAAGCTTTCTTT.

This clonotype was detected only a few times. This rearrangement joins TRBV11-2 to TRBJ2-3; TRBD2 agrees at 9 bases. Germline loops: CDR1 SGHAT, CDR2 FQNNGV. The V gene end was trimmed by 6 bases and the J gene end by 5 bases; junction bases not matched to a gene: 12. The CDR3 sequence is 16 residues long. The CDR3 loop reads CASRRGGGRAVDTQYF. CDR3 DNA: TGTGCCAGCAGGAGAGGAGGCGGGAGGGCCGTAGATACGCAGTATTTT. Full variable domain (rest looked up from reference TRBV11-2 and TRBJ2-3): EAGVAQSPRYKIIEKRQSVAFWCNPISGHATLYWYQQILGQGPKLLIQFQNNGVVDDSQLPKDRFSAERLKGVDSTLKIQPAKLEDSAVYLCASRRGGGRAVDTQYFGPGTRLTVL.

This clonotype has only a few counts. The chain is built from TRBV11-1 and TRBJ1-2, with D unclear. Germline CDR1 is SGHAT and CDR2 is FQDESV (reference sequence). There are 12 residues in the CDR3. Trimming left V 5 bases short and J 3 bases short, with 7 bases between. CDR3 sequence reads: CASSRGHYGYTF. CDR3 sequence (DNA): TGTGCCAGCAGCCGCGGTCACTATGGCTACACCTTC.

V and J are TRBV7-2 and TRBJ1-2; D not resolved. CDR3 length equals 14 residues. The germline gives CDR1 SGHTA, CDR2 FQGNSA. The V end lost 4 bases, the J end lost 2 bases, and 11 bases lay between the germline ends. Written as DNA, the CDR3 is TGTGCCAGCAGCTGGACCCTCCCGAACTATGGCTACACCTTC. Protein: CASSWTLPNYGYTF.

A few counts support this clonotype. The CDR3 DNA follows: TGTGCCAGCAGCTCGACAGGGTTTGGAGATACGCAGTATTTT. Protein product: CASSSTGFGDTQYF. The chain couples TRBV7-2 to TRBJ2-3; TRBD1 matches at 7 bases. V lost 4 bases and J lost 5; bases outside the gene matches: 6. The CDR3 consists of 14 residues. CDR1 and CDR2 from the germline V gene are SGHTA and FQGNSA.

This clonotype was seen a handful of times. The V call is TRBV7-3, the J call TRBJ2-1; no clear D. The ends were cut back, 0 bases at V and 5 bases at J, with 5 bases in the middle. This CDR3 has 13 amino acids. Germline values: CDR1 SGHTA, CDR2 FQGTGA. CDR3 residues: CASSLTDNNEQFF. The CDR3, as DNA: TGTGCCAGCAGCTTAACCGATAACAATGAGCAGTTCTTC.